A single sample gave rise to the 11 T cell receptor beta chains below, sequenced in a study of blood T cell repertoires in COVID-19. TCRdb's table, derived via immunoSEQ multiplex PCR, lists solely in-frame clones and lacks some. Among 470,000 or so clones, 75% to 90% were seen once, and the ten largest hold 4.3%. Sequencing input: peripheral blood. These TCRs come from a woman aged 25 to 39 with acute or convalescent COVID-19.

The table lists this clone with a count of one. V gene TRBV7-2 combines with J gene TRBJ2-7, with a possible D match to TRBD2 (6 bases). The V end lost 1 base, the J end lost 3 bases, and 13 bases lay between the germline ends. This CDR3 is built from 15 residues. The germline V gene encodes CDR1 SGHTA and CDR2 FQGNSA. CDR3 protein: CASSLGRGRGYEQYF. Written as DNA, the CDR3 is TGTGCCAGCAGCTTAGGGCGGGGTCGGGGCTACGAGCAGTACTTC.

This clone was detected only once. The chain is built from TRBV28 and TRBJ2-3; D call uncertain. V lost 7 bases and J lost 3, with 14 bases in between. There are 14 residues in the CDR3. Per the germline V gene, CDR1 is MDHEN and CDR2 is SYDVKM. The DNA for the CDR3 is TGTGCCAGCACCGTCAAGGAGAGAACAGATACGCAGTATTTT. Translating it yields CASTVKERTDTQYF.

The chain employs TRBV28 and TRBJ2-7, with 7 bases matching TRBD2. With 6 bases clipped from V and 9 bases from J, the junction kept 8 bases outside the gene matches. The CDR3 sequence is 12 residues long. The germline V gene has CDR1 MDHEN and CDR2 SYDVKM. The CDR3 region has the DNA TGTGCCAGCAGCTCCTACGCGGGGGTGCAGTACTTC. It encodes CASSSYAGVQYF.

This CDR3 reads CASSREGTDTEAFF. The CDR3 DNA is TGTGCCAGTAGTCGCGAGGGAACGGACACTGAAGCTTTCTTT. V and J are TRBV19 and TRBJ1-1; D is ambiguous. The CDR3 contains 14 residues. In germline, CDR1 is LNHDA, CDR2 SQIVND (reference sequence). Trimming removed 5 bases from V and 3 bases from J, with 13 bases in between.

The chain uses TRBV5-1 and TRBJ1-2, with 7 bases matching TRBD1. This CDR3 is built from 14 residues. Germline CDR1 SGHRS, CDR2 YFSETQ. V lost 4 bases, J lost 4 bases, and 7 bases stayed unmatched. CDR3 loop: CASSLEGAVYGYTF. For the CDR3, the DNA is TGCGCCAGCAGCCTGGAGGGGGCCGTCTATGGCTACACCTTC.

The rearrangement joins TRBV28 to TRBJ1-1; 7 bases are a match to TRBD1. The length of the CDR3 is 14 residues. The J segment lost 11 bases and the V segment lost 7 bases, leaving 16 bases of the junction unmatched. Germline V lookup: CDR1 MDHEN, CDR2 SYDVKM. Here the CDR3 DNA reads TGTGCCAGCACTTTGCGAAGGGGGCGGACGGATGCTTTCTTT. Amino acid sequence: CASTLRRGRTDAFF.

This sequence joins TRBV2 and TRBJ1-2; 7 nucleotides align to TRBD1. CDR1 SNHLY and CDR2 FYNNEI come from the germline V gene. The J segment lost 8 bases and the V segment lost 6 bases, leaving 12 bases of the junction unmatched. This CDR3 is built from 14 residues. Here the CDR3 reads CASSATGVREGYTF. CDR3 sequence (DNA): TGTGCCAGCAGCGCAACAGGGGTTCGGGAGGGCTACACCTTC.

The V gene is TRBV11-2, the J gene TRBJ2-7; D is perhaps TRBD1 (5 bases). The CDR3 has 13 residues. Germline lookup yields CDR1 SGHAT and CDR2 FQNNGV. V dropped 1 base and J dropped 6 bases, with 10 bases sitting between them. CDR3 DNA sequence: TGTGCCAGCAGCTTAGCAGACAGAAGCGAGCAGTACTTC. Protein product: CASSLADRSEQYF.

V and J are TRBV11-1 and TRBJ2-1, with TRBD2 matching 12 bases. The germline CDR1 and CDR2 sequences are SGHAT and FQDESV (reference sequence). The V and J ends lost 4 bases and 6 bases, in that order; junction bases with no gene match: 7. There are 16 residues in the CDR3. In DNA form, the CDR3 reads TGTGCCAGCAGCTGGACTAGCGGGGCACGAATCAATGAGCAGTTCTTC. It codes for CASSWTSGARINEQFF.

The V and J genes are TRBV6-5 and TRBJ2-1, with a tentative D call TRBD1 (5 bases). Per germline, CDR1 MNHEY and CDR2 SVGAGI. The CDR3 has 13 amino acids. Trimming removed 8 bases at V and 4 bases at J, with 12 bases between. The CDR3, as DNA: TGTGCCAGCGGCTGGACACAATACAATGAGCAGTTCTTC. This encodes CASGWTQYNEQFF.

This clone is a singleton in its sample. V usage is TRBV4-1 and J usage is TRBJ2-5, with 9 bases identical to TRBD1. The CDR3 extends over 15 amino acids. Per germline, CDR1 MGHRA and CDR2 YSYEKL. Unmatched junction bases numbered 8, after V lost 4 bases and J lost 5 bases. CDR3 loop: CASSPPWDRDETQYF. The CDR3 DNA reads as TGCGCCAGCAGCCCCCCTTGGGACAGGGATGAGACCCAGTACTTC.